Presented here are 5 T cell receptor beta chains from one specimen sequenced in a study of identical twins. TCRdb passed the 5' RACE reads through MiXCR, listing each CDR3 protein once. The sample lists some 1,700,000 distinct CDR3 sequences, about 30% seen once, with less than 0.35% in the top ten. Source material: cord blood. The receptors here all came from a newborn girl in good health.

This clonotype was seen only a few times. The chain recombines TRBV5-1 with TRBJ2-5; unclear D gene. Trimming took 4 bases from V and 7 from J, leaving 17 bases between them. The CDR3 extends over 14 amino acids. Per the germline V gene, CDR1 is SGHRS and CDR2 is YFSETQ. Here the CDR3 DNA reads TGCGCCAGCAGCCTCGCTCGGCGGCAGTGGACCCAGTACTTC. It encodes CASSLARRQWTQYF.

This chain links TRBV28 with TRBJ1-5; no clear D. This CDR3 has 15 amino acids. V was cut by 6 bases and J by 5 bases, with 17 bases left in between. CDR1 and CDR2 (germline): MDHEN, SYDVKM. As DNA, the CDR3 is TGTGCCAGCAGGGCGACCCACAAGTTGGATCAGCCCCAGCATTTT. This codes for CASRATHKLDQPQHF.

This chain joins TRBV2 and TRBJ1-1, with 7 bases lining up with TRBD1. The CDR3 runs 16 residues. Germline CDR1 SNHLY, CDR2 FYNNEI. The V and J ends lost 6 bases and 2 bases, in that order; junction bases with no gene match: 12. The CDR3 nucleotides read TGTGCCAGCAGATATCCACCCGGACAGGCCAACACTGAAGCTTTCTTT. Protein sequence: CASRYPPGQANTEAFF.

This rearrangement joins TRBV2 to TRBJ2-3; weak D call: TRBD2 (5 bases). Trimming shortened V by 7 bases and J by 0 bases, and 17 bases separated the two germline ends. CDR3 length: 16 amino acids. Germline CDR1 is SNHLY and CDR2 is FYNNEI. In DNA form, the CDR3 reads TGTGCCAGCATAAGGCGGGTTATACCTAGCACAGATACGCAGTATTTT. Encoded protein: CASIRRVIPSTDTQYF.

The chain uses TRBV4-1 and TRBJ1-2; D is perhaps TRBD1 (5 bases). The CDR3 is 16 amino acids. Germline CDR1 MGHRA, CDR2 YSYEKL. V shed 1 base and J shed 4 bases, with 16 bases lying between them. CDR3 amino acids: CASSQVERGGGYGYTF. DNA of the CDR3: TGCGCCAGCAGCCAAGTCGAGAGGGGAGGAGGCTATGGCTACACCTTC.